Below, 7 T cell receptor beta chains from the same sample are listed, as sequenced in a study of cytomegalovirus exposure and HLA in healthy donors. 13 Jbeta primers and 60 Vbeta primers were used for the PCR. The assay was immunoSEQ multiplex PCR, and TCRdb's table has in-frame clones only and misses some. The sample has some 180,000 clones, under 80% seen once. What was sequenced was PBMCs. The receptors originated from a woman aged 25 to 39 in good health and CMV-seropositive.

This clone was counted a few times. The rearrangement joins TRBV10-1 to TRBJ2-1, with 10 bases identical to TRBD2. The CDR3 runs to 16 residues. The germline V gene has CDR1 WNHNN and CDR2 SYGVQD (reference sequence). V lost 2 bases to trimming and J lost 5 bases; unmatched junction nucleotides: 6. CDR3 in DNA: TGCGCCAGCAGTGAGCCCATAGCGGGGGGACACAATGAGCAGTTCTTC. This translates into CASSEPIAGGHNEQFF.

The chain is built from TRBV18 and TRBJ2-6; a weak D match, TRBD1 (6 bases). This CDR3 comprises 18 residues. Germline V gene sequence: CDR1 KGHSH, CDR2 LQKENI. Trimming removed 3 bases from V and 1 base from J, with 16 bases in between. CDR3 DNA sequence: TGTGCCAGCTCACCCCCGGTACAGGGATATTCTGGGGCCAACGTCCTGACTTTC. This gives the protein CASSPPVQGYSGANVLTF.

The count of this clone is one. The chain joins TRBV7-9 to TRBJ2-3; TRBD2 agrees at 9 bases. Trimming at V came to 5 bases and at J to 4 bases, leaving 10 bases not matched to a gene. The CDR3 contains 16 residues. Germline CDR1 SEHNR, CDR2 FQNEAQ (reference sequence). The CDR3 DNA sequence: TGTGCCAGCAGCCATCCGGGCGGGGGGGCCCCAGATACGCAGTATTTT. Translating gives CASSHPGGGAPDTQYF.

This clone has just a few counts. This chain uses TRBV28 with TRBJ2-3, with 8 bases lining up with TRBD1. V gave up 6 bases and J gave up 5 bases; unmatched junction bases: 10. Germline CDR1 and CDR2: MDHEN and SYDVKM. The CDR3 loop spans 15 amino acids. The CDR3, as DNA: TGTGCCAGCAGGCCGCTAGGGACAGGTAAAGATACGCAGTATTTT. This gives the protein CASRPLGTGKDTQYF.

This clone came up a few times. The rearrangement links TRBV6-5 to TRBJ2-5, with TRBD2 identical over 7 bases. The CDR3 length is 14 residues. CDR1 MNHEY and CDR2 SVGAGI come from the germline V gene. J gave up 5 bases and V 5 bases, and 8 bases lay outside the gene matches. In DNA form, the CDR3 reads TGTGCCAGCAGTACCCCCCGGACTAGGGAGACCCAGTACTTC. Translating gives CASSTPRTRETQYF.

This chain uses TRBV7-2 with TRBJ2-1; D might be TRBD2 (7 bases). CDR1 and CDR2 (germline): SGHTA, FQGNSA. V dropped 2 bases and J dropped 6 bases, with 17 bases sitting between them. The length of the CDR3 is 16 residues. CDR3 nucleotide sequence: TGTGCCAGCAGCTTATTTGCACAGGGAGGGCCCAATGAGCAGTTCTTC. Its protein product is CASSLFAQGGPNEQFF. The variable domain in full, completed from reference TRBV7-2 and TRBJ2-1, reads GAGVSQSPSNKVTEKGKDVELRCDPISGHTALYWYRQSLGQGLEFLIYFQGNSAPDKSGLPSDRFSAERTGGSVSTLTIQRTQQEDSAVYLCASSLFAQGGPNEQFFGPGTRLTVL.

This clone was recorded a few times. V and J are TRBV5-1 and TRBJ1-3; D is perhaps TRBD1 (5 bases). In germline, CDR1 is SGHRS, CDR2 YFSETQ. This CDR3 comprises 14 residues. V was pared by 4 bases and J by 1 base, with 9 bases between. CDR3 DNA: TGCGCCAGCAGCCGGGGGGAGTCTGGAAACACCATATATTTT. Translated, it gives CASSRGESGNTIYF.